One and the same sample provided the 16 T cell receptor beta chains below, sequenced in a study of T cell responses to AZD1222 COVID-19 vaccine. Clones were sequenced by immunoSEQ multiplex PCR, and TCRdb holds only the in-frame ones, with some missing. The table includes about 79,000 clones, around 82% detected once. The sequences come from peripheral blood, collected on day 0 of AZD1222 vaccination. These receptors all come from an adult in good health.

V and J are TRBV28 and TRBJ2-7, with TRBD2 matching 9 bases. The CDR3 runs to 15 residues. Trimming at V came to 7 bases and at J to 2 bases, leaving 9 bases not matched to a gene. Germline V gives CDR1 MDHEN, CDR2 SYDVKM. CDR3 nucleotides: TGTGCCAGCACCTCTGGGTCTAGCGGGGCCTACGAGCAGTACTTC. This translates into CASTSGSSGAYEQYF.

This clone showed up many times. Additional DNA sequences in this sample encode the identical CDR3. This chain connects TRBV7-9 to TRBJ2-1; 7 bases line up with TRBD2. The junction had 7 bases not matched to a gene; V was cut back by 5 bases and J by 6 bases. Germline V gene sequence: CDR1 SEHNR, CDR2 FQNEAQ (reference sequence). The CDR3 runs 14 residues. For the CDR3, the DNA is TGTGCCAGCAGCGGGGCGGGCGGGGGCAATGAGCAGTTCTTC. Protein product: CASSGAGGGNEQFF.

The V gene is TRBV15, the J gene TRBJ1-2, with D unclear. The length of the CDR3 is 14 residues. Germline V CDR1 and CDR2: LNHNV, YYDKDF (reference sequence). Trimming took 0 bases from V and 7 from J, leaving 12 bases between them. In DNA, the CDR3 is TGTGCCACCAGCAGAGATCGAAGTGGGCGTGGCTACACCTTC. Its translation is CATSRDRSGRGYTF.

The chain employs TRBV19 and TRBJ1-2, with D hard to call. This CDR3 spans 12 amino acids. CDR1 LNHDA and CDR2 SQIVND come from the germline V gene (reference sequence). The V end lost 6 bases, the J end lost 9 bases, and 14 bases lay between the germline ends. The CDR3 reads CASRIGEGSYTF. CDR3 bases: TGTGCCAGTAGGATCGGGGAAGGTAGCTACACCTTC.

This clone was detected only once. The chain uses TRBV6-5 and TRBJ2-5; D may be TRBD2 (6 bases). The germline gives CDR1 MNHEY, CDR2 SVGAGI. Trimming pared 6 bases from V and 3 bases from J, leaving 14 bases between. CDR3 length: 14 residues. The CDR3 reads CASRLGGPKETQYF. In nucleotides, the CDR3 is TGTGCCAGCAGGTTGGGGGGACCAAAAGAGACCCAGTACTTC.

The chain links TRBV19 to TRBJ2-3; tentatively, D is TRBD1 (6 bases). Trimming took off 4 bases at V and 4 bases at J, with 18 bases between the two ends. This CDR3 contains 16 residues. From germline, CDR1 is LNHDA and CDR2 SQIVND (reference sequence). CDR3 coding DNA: TGTGCCAGTAGTAGCGGACGGGGCCAGGGGCCAGATACGCAGTATTTT. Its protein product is CASSSGRGQGPDTQYF. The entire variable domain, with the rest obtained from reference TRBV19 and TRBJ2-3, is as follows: DGGITQSPKYLFRKEGQNVTLSCEQNLNHDAMYWYRQDPGQGLRLIYYSQIVNDFQKGDIAEGYSVSREKKESFPLTVTSAQKNPTAFYLCASSSGRGQGPDTQYFGPGTRLTVL.

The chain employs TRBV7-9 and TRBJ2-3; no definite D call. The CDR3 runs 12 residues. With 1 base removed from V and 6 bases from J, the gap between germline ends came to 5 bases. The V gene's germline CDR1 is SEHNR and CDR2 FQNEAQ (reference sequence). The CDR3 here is CASSLVADTQYF. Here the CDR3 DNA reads TGTGCCAGCAGCTTAGTAGCCGATACGCAGTATTTT.

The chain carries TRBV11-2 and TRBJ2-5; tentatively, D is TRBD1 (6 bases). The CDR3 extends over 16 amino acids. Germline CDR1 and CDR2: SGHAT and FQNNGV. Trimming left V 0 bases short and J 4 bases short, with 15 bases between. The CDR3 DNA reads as TGTGCCAGCAGCTTAGAGTGGTACAGGGTAAGAGAGACCCAGTACTTC. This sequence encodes CASSLEWYRVRETQYF.

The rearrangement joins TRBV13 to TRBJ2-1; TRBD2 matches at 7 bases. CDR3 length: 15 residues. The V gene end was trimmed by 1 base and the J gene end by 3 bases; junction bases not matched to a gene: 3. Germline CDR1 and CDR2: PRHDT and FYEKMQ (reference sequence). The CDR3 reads CASSLASGRYNEQFF. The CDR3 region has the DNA TGTGCCAGCAGCTTAGCTAGCGGCCGCTACAATGAGCAGTTCTTC.

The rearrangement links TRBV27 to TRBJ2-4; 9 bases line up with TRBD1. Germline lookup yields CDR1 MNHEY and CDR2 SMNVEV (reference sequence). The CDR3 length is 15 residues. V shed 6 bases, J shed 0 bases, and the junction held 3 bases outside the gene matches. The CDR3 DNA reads TGTGCCAGCAGCGGACAGGGGCTAGCCAAAAACATTCAGTACTTC. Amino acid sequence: CASSGQGLAKNIQYF.

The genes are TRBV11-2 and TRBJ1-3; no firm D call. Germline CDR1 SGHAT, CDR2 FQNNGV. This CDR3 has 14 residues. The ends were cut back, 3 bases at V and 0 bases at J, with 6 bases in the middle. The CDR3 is CASSFKSSGNTIYF. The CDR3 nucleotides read TGTGCCAGCAGCTTTAAGAGCTCTGGAAACACCATATATTTT.

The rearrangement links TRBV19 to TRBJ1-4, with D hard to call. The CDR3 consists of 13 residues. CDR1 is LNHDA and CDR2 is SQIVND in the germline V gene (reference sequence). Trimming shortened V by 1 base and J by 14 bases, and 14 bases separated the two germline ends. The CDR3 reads CASSIGGQDTLFF. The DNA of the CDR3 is TGTGCCAGTAGTATAGGCGGGCAAGACACCCTGTTTTTT.

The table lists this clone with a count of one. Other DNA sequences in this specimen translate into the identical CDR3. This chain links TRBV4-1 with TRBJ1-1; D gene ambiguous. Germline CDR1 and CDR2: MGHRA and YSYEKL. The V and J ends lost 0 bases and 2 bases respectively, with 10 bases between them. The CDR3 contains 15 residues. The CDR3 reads CASSQDGQGNTEAFF. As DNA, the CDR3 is TGCGCCAGCAGCCAAGACGGCCAAGGTAACACTGAAGCTTTCTTT.

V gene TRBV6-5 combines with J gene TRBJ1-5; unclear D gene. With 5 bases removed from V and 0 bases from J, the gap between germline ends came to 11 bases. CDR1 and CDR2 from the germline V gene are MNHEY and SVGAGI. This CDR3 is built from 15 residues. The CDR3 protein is CASSPDLRSNQPQHF. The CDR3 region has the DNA TGTGCCAGCAGTCCCGATCTCCGTAGCAATCAGCCCCAGCATTTT.

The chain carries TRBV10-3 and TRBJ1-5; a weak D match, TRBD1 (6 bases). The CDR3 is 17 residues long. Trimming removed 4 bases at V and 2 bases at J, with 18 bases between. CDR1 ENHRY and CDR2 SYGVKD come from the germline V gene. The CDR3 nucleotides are TGTGCCATCAGTGCGTCGGGGGGGGGCGCGGGCAATCAGCCCCAGCATTTT. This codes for CAISASGGGAGNQPQHF.

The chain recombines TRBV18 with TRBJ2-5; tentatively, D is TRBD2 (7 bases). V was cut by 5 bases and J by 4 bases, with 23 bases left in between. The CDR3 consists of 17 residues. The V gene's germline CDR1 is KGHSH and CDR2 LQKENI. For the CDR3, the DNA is TGTGCCAGCTCATTCCGGGGGGCGGGAGTAAAGGTAGAGACCCAGTACTTC. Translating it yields CASSFRGAGVKVETQYF.